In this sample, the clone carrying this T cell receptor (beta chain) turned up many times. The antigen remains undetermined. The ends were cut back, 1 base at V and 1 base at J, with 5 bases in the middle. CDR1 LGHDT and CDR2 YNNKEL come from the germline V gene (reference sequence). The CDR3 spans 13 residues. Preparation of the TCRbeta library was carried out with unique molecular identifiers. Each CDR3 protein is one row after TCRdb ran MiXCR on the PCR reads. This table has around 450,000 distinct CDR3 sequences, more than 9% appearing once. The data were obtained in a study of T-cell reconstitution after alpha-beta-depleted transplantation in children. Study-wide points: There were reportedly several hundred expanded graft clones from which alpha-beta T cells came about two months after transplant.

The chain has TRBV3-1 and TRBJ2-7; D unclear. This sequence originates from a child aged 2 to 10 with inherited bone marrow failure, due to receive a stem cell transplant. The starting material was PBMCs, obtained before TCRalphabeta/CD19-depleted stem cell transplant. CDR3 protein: CASSQGYSYEQYF. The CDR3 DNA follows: TGTGCCAGCAGCCAAGGGTATTCCTACGAGCAGTACTTC.